Detailed here is one T cell receptor beta chain. The antigen is not known. This entry comes from a study of blood T cells in healthy people across ages. Findings and caveats of the study: Unsorted PBMCs prevented conclusive naive versus antigen-experienced comparison. In long-lived donors, naive CD4+ cell counts and diversity exceeded those of aged donors.

Whenever a sample was processed, at least 6 million PBMCs were isolated. A second PCR of about 7 to 12 cycles used a sample-barcoded 5' primer and a J-beta primer mix. Unique molecular identifiers of 12 random nucleotides labeled each cDNA. Using its own MiXCR run on the 5' RACE reads, TCRdb lists one record per CDR3 protein. The table has about 1.8 million distinct CDR3 sequences, 49% seen once; the top ten hold roughly 2.1%. CDR1 is MDHEN, CDR2 SYDVKM, per germline. The ends were cut back, 7 bases at V and 6 bases at J, with 13 bases in the middle. The CDR3 runs to 14 residues. V usage is TRBV28 and J usage is TRBJ1-6; D is possibly TRBD1 (6 bases). Sequencing was done on a sample of blood. The TCR sequence derives from a woman aged 40 to 50 in good health. Here the CDR3 reads CASTAGQSNSPLHF. The CDR3 DNA is TGTGCCAGCACCGCCGGACAGAGTAATTCACCCCTCCACTTT.